The 21 T cell receptor beta chains below were found in one sample sequenced in a study of shared clonotypes between healthy human individuals. TCRdb's table, derived via immunoSEQ multiplex PCR, lists solely in-frame clones and lacks some. The repertoire holds about 710,000 clones, 72% seen once, with more than 1.5% in the top ten. What was sequenced was memory CD4+ T cells sorted from blood. Subset described: CD45RA-negative fraction. All receptors come from a woman aged 25 to 45 in good health.

With regard to this clone: The sample contains more than one DNA sequence encoding this CDR3. CDR3 sequence (DNA): TGTGCCGGAGGCGCCCTATCCTACGAGCAGTACTTC. Its protein product is CAGGALSYEQYF. The chain couples TRBV2 to TRBJ2-7; D is possibly TRBD2 (5 bases). This CDR3 region has 12 residues. CDR1 and CDR2 (germline): SNHLY, FYNNEI. V was clipped by 11 bases and J by 1 base, with 12 bases between them.

The chain links TRBV18 to TRBJ2-1; D gene uncertain. CDR1 is KGHSH and CDR2 is LQKENI in the germline V gene. The CDR3 covers 15 residues. The V gene lost 0 bases and the J gene lost 3 bases, with 9 bases spanning the gap. The CDR3: CASSPPKTYYNEQFF. CDR3 bases: TGTGCCAGCTCACCACCAAAGACCTACTACAATGAGCAGTTCTTC.

The chain combines TRBV11-2 with TRBJ2-5, with D possibly TRBD2 on 5 matching bases. CDR1 and CDR2 (germline): SGHAT, FQNNGV. V gave up 1 base and J gave up 5 bases, with 11 bases separating them. The CDR3 runs 14 residues. CDR3 DNA: TGTGCCAGCAGCTTAGTGAGGGTTGGGGAGACCCAGTACTTC. Encoded protein: CASSLVRVGETQYF.

This clone was detected only once. V gene TRBV19 combines with J gene TRBJ1-3; D remains ambiguous. Germline CDR1 and CDR2: LNHDA and SQIVND (reference sequence). Between the trimmed V and J ends, which lost 3 bases and 0 bases, there was a span of 12 bases. This CDR3 is built from 16 residues. The CDR3 loop reads CASSIRQADSGNTIYF. The DNA of the CDR3 is TGTGCCAGTAGTATCCGGCAGGCTGACTCTGGAAACACCATATATTTT.

This chain joins TRBV28 and TRBJ1-4; D is unresolved. Germline assignment: CDR1 MDHEN and CDR2 SYDVKM. Deletions cut 8 bases from V and 2 bases from J, with 15 bases between. The CDR3 runs 15 residues. DNA of the CDR3: TGTGCCAGCCTCCCGACGGGAATCACTAATGAAAAACTGTTTTTT. Amino acid sequence: CASLPTGITNEKLFF. The variable domain in full, with the rest retrieved from reference TRBV28 and TRBJ1-4, is DVKVTQSSRYLVKRTGEKVFLECVQDMDHENMFWYRQDPGLGLRLIYFSYDVKMKEKGDIPEGYSVSREKKERFSLILESASTNQTSMYLCASLPTGITNEKLFFGSGTQLSVL.

The chain employs TRBV28 and TRBJ1-1; possibly TRBD1 for D (6 bases). CDR3 length: 13 residues. Per the germline V gene, CDR1 is MDHEN and CDR2 is SYDVKM. V lost 4 bases and J 9 bases, leaving 15 bases between the germline ends. The CDR3 loop is CASSYIGTLQAFF. For the CDR3, the DNA is TGTGCCAGCAGTTATATCGGGACATTGCAAGCTTTCTTT. The full variable domain, with the rest looked up from reference TRBV28 and TRBJ1-1, is DVKVTQSSRYLVKRTGEKVFLECVQDMDHENMFWYRQDPGLGLRLIYFSYDVKMKEKGDIPEGYSVSREKKERFSLILESASTNQTSMYLCASSYIGTLQAFFGQGTRLTVV.

The chain is built from TRBV6-1 and TRBJ1-4; 9 nucleotides align to TRBD1. CDR3 size: 17 residues. CDR1 and CDR2 from the germline V gene are MNHNS and SASEGT. J gave up 3 bases and V 4 bases, and 9 bases lay outside the gene matches. The CDR3 bases are TGTGCCAGCAGTGGGAACAGGGGGCTGGGAGCTAATGAAAAACTGTTTTTT. Protein: CASSGNRGLGANEKLFF.

The rearrangement links TRBV13 to TRBJ2-2, with 8 bases fitting TRBD2. With 2 bases clipped from V and 5 bases from J, the junction kept 7 bases outside the gene matches. Germline CDR1 is PRHDT and CDR2 is FYEKMQ (reference sequence). The CDR3 extends over 16 amino acids. The CDR3 DNA sequence: TGTGCCAGCAGCTTATATGGGACTAGGGGTACCGGGGAGCTGTTTTTT. This sequence encodes CASSLYGTRGTGELFF.

This clone has a handful of counts. The rearrangement uses TRBV28 and TRBJ2-1, with a possible D match to TRBD2 (5 bases). The V end was cut by 4 bases, the J end by 1 base, with 11 bases between. Germline lookup yields CDR1 MDHEN and CDR2 SYDVKM. The CDR3 totals 15 residues. CDR3 residues: CASSSRTDSYNEQFF. Written as DNA, the CDR3 is TGTGCCAGCAGTTCCCGGACTGATTCCTACAATGAGCAGTTCTTC.

V gene TRBV6-6 combines with J gene TRBJ1-4; tentative D call: TRBD1 (6 bases). The CDR3 has 15 residues. V gave up 6 bases and J gave up 1 base, with 12 bases separating them. Germline lookup yields CDR1 MNHNY and CDR2 SVGAGI (reference sequence). The CDR3 nucleotides are TGTGCCAGCAGACCGAGGGGGATAACTAATGAAAAACTGTTTTTT. Its protein is CASRPRGITNEKLFF.

Notes on this clone: The sample contains more than one DNA sequence encoding this CDR3. The chain combines TRBV28 with TRBJ2-3, with 10 bases aligning to TRBD2. The CDR3 sequence is 15 residues long. Germline CDR1 is MDHEN and CDR2 is SYDVKM. With V trimmed by 2 bases and J by 3 bases, 2 bases remained unmatched. This CDR3 reads CASSLVAGGTDTQYF. The CDR3 DNA follows: TGTGCCAGCAGTTTAGTAGCGGGGGGAACAGATACGCAGTATTTT.

With regard to this clone: This sequence is one base from a far larger clone and is likely a read error. Within the sample, other DNA sequences also encode this same CDR3. J is TRBJ1-2 and V is TRBV4-1; 7 nucleotides agree with TRBD1. Per germline, CDR1 MGHRA and CDR2 YSYEKL. This CDR3 has 15 residues. J lost 2 bases, V lost 5 bases, and 8 bases had no gene match. The CDR3 loop is CASSNPGQRNYGYTF. The CDR3 region has the DNA TGCGCCAGCAGCAACCCGGGACAGAGAAACTATGGCTACACCTTC.

Note on this clone: This may arise from a read error, as a much more abundant clone is one base away. The same CDR3 is also encoded by other DNA sequences in this sample. V is TRBV5-1 and J is TRBJ2-1, with D perhaps matching TRBD2 (6 bases). Germline V lookup: CDR1 SGHRS, CDR2 YFSETQ. Trimming cost V 0 bases and J 2 bases, with 9 bases left between them. This CDR3 comprises 15 residues. The CDR3 spells CASSLDRGAYNEQFF. DNA of the CDR3: TGCGCCAGCAGCTTGGATCGCGGGGCCTACAATGAGCAGTTCTTC.

This clone was seen only a few times. Other DNA sequences in the same sample also yield this CDR3. The chain has TRBV2 and TRBJ2-2; TRBD1 matches 10 bases. The V gene's germline CDR1 is SNHLY and CDR2 FYNNEI. The CDR3 is 13 amino acids. V lost 6 bases, J lost 5 bases, and 0 bases stayed unmatched. CDR3 amino acids: CASRGQGTGELFF. CDR3 in DNA: TGTGCCAGCAGGGGACAGGGGACCGGGGAGCTGTTTTTT.

This sequence joins TRBV20-1 and TRBJ1-2, with D perhaps matching TRBD1 (5 bases). The V gene's germline CDR1 is DFQATT and CDR2 SNEGSKA (reference sequence). The CDR3 is 11 amino acids. V was cut by 5 bases and J by 5 bases, with 9 bases left in between. CDR3 protein: CSADRGYGYTF. The CDR3, as DNA: TGCAGTGCTGACAGAGGATATGGCTACACCTTC.

The chain has TRBV19 and TRBJ1-2; possible D gene TRBD1, 6 bases. The CDR3 loop spans 16 amino acids. Germline V gene lookup returns CDR1 LNHDA and CDR2 SQIVND (reference sequence). V was trimmed by 4 bases and J by 7 bases, leaving 22 bases between them. The chain's CDR3 is CASSRSGGKMSGGYTF. DNA for the CDR3: TGTGCCAGTAGTAGGTCGGGGGGCAAAATGAGTGGTGGCTACACCTTC.

This chain connects TRBV7-6 to TRBJ2-7; a weak D match, TRBD1 (6 bases). Looked up from germline, CDR1 is SGHVS and CDR2 is FNYEAQ. CDR3 size: 15 residues. The CDR3 DNA follows: TGTGTCTATACCCGGGACATCCCTTTTCTCCACGAGCAGTACTTC. Protein: CVYTRDIPFLHEQYF.

The V and J genes are TRBV30 and TRBJ2-1; 10 bases fit TRBD2. The germline V gene has CDR1 GTSNPN and CDR2 SVGIG (reference sequence). The trim removed 5 bases at V and 2 bases at J, leaving 6 bases unmatched. This CDR3 is 15 amino acids long. In DNA form, the CDR3 reads TGTGCCTGGGCTCGCCTAGCGGGGGCCTACAATGAGCAGTTCTTC. Its protein product is CAWARLAGAYNEQFF.

This clone was detected a few times. The V call is TRBV19, the J call TRBJ1-2, with no clear D. V was pared by 3 bases and J by 1 base, with 9 bases between. The CDR3 sequence is 14 residues long. Germline assignment: CDR1 LNHDA and CDR2 SQIVND (reference sequence). CDR3 in amino acids: CASSMVTVNYGYTF. The CDR3 DNA follows: TGTGCCAGTAGTATGGTTACAGTTAACTATGGCTACACCTTC.

The rearrangement uses TRBV29-1 and TRBJ1-2, with 8 positions matching TRBD1. This CDR3 contains 13 residues. CDR1 is SQVTM, CDR2 ANQGSEA, per germline. With V trimmed by 5 bases and J by 4 bases, 6 bases remained unmatched. This chain's CDR3 is CSVTGQGGYGYTF. CDR3 coding DNA: TGCAGCGTTACCGGACAGGGCGGCTATGGCTACACCTTC.

This clone was seen more than once but under ten times. The V call is TRBV18, the J call TRBJ1-1; TRBD1 matches 7 bases. V was pared by 6 bases and J by 3 bases, with 4 bases of the junction left unmatched. The CDR3 length is 13 residues. Germline V lookup: CDR1 KGHSH, CDR2 LQKENI. The CDR3 DNA reads TGTGCCAGCTCTCAAGACAGGGACACTGAAGCTTTCTTT. The encoded protein is CASSQDRDTEAFF.